This T cell receptor (beta chain) is drawn from a study of Graves' ophthalmopathy and Graves' hyperthyroidism. V shed 1 base, J shed 4 bases, and the junction held 8 bases outside the gene matches. Germline-derived CDR1 and CDR2 are SGHTA and FQGNSA. The CDR3 spans 16 residues. Amplification targeted the TCR beta CDR3 regions, with RNA transcripts as the source material. HTBI primers primed a first-round RT-PCR, and a second-round multiplex PCR followed. TCRdb recomputed calls from the multiplex PCR reads with MiXCR, one row per CDR3 protein. This sample yields almost 750,000 distinct CDR3 sequences, of which 35% to 50% are seen a single time; 44% belongs to the top ten. Orbital computed tomography, together with clinical symptoms, serum thyroxine, TRAb and thyroid ultrasound, was used for diagnosis.

This chain connects TRBV7-2 to TRBJ2-7; TRBD2 agrees at 9 bases. This sequence originates from an adult man with Graves' ophthalmopathy. Sequenced: peripheral blood. The CDR3: CASSLDRLAASYEQYF. The CDR3 DNA follows: TGTGCCAGCAGCTTAGACCGACTAGCGGCTAGTTACGAGCAGTACTTC.